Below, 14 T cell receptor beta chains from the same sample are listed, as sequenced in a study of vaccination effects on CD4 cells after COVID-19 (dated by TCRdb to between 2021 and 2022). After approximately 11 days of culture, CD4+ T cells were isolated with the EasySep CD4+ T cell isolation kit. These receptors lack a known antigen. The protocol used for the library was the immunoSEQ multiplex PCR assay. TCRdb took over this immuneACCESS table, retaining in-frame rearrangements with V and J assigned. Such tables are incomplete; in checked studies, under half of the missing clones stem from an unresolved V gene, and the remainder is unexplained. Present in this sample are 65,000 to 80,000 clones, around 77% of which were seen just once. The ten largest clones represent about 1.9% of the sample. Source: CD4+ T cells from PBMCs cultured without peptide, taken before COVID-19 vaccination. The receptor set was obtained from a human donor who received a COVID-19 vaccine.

The CDR3 protein is CASTPPGTGVITGGYTF. The CDR3, as DNA: TGTGCCAGCACCCCGCCGGGGACGGGCGTTATAACGGGTGGCTACACCTTC. J is TRBJ1-2 and V is TRBV5-8, with D maybe TRBD1 (5 bases). Germline values: CDR1 SGHTS, CDR2 YDEGEE. The CDR3 spans 17 residues. Trimming removed 6 bases from V and 7 bases from J, with 28 bases in between.

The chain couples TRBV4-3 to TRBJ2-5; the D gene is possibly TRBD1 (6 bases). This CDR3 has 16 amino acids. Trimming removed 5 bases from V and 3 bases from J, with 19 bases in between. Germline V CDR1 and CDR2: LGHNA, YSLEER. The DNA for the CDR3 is TGCGCCAGCAGCTCAGGCCCCAGGGGTTATGAAGAGACCCAGTACTTC. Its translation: CASSSGPRGYEETQYF.

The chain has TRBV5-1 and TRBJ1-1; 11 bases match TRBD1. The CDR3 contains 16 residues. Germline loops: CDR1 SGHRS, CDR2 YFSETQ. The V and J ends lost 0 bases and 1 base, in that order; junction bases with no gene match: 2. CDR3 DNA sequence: TGCGCCAGCAGCTTGGGGACAGGGGGCTCGAACACTGAAGCTTTCTTT. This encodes CASSLGTGGSNTEAFF.

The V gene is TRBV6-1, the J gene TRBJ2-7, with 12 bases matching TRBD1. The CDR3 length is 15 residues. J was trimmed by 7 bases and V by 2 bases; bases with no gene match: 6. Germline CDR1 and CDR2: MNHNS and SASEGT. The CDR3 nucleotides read TGTGCCAGCAGTGAACGGGACAGGGGGCGCAAAGAGCAGTACGTC. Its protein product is CASSERDRGRKEQYV.

The CDR3 DNA follows: TGTGCCAGCAGCAGGACAGCGAGCTCCTATAATTCACCCCTCCACTTT. Translating it yields CASSRTASSYNSPLHF. The rearrangement joins TRBV9 to TRBJ1-6; maybe TRBD1 (6 bases). Germline V gives CDR1 SGDLS, CDR2 YYNGEE. CDR3 length equals 16 residues. V was pared by 4 bases and J by 0 bases, with 11 bases between.

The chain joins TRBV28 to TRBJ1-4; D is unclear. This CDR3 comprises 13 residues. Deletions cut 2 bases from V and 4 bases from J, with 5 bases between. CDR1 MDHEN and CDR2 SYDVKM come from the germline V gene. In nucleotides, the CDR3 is TGTGCCAGCAGTTTAGGAGGTAATGAAAAACTGTTTTTT. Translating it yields CASSLGGNEKLFF.

The CDR3 spells CASSGPTRDYGYTF. DNA for the CDR3: TGTGCCAGCAGCGGGCCAACGAGGGACTATGGCTACACCTTC. The chain is built from TRBV25-1 and TRBJ1-2, with unresolved D. The CDR3 has 14 amino acids. Germline-derived CDR1 and CDR2 are MGHDK and SYGVNS. Trimming took 6 bases from V and 3 from J, leaving 14 bases between them.

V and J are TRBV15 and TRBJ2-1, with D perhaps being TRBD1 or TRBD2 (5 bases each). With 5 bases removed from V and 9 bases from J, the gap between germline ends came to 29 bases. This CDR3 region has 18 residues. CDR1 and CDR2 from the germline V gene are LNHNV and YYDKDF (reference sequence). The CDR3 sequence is CATSPQVLPGRQPGEQFF. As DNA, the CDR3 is TGTGCCACCAGCCCCCAAGTTCTCCCGGGACGCCAGCCTGGTGAGCAGTTCTTC.

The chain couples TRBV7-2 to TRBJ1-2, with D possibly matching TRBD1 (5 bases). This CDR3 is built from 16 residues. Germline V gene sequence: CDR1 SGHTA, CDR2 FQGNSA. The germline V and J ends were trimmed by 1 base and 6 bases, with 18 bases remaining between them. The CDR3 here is CASSLDWTGAKNGYTF. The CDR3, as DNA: TGTGCCAGCAGCTTAGACTGGACCGGGGCAAAGAATGGCTACACCTTC. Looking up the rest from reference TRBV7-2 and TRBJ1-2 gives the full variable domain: GAGVSQSPSNKVTEKGKDVELRCDPISGHTALYWYRQSLGQGLEFLIYFQGNSAPDKSGLPSDRFSAERTGGSVSTLTIQRTQQEDSAVYLCASSLDWTGAKNGYTFGSGTRLTVV.

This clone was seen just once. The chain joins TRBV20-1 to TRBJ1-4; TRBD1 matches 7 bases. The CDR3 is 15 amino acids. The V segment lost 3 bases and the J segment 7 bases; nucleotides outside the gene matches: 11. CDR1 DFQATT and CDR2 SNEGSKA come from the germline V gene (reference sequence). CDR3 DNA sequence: TGCAGTGCTAGTCCCCCAGGGGGGGCAGGTGAAAAACTGTTTTTT. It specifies CSASPPGGAGEKLFF.

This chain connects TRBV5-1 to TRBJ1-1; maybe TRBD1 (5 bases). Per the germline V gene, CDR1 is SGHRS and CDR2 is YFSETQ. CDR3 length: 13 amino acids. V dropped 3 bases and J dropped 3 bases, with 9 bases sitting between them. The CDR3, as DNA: TGCGCCAGCAGCTCGTTGGGGGACACTGAAGCTTTCTTT. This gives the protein CASSSLGDTEAFF.

CDR3 nucleotides: TGCGCCAGCAGGGACGGCGACAGTCAAGGCTATGGCTACACCTTC. Translation gives CASRDGDSQGYGYTF. The rearrangement uses TRBV5-1 and TRBJ1-2, with D possibly being TRBD1 (5 bases). Trimming stripped 5 bases from V and 4 bases from J, with 18 bases between. This CDR3 has 15 residues. Per the germline V gene, CDR1 is SGHRS and CDR2 is YFSETQ.

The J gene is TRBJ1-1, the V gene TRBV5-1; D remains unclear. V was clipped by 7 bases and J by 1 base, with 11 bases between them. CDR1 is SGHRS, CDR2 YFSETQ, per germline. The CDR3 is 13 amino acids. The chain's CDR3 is CASSQNGNTEAFF. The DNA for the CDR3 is TGCGCCAGCTCGCAGAACGGGAACACTGAAGCTTTCTTT.

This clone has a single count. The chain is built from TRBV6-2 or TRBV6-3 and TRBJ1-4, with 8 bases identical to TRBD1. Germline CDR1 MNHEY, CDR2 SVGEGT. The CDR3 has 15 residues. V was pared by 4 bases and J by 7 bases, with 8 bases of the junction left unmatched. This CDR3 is CASSSGQGRVEKLFF. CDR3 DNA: TGTGCCAGCAGTTCAGGACAGGGACGTGTTGAAAAACTGTTTTTT.